This T cell receptor (beta chain) was sequenced in a study of blood T cell repertoires in COVID-19. Overall study context: PBMCs, B-cell-depleted T cells, or T cells provided the cDNA or gDNA that made up the material.

In the study's own analysis: Nucleated cell number was recorded as an estimate derived from reference gene primer amplification. This table comes from immunoSEQ multiplex PCR, and its TCRdb copy is limited to in-frame clones, with some not included. The V and J calls and clone size are taken from that table; D and trimming were inferred from the DNA. The table records 200,000 to 250,000 clones, around 87% of them present only once. The length of the CDR3 is 15 residues. Germline V gene lookup returns CDR1 LNHDA and CDR2 SQIVND (reference sequence). Trimming took off 1 base at V and 6 bases at J, with 13 bases between the two ends.

The clonotype was recovered from a man aged 55 to 70 with acute or convalescent COVID-19. Material for sequencing was peripheral blood. The chain carries TRBV19 and TRBJ1-5, with D possibly being TRBD1 (5 bases). The CDR3 nucleotides are TGTGCCAGTAGTATAGCAGGGTCGGGGGGTCAGCCCCAGCATTTT. This translates into CASSIAGSGGQPQHF.